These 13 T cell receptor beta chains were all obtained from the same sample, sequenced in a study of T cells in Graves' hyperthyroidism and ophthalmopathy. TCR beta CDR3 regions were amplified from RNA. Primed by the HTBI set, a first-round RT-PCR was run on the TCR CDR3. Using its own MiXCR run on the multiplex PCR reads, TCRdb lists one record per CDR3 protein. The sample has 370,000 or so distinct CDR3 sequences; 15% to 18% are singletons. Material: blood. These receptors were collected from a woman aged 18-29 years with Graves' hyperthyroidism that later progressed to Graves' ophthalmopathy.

The CDR3 sequence is CASRSPAGPGLVDYTF. For the CDR3, the DNA is TGTGCCAGCAGGTCCCCTGCCGGGCCAGGGCTCGTTGACTACACCTTC. V gene TRBV28 combines with J gene TRBJ1-2; D might be TRBD1 (5 bases). Trimming pared 6 bases from V and 10 bases from J, leaving 27 bases between. Germline V gene lookup returns CDR1 MDHEN and CDR2 SYDVKM. CDR3 length: 16 residues.

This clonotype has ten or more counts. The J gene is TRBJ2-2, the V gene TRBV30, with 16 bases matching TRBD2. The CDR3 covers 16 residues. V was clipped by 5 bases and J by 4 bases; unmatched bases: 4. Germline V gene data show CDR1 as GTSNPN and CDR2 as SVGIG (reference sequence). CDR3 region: CAWGGLAGGTTGELFF. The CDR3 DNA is TGTGCCTGGGGGGGACTAGCGGGAGGGACCACCGGGGAGCTGTTTTTT. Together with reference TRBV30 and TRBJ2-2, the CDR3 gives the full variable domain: SQTIHQWPATLVQPVGSPLSLECTVEGTSNPNLYWYRQAAGRGLQLLFYSVGIGQISSEVPQNLSASRPQDRQFILSSKKLLLSDSGFYLCAWGGLAGGTTGELFFGEGSRLTVL.

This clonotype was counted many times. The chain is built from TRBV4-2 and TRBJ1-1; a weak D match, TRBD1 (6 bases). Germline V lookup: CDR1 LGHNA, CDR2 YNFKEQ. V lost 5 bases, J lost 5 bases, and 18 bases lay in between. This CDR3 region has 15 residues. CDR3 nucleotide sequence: TGTGCCAGCAGCTATTCTCACAGGGAATTAACTGAAGCTTTCTTT. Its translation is CASSYSHRELTEAFF.

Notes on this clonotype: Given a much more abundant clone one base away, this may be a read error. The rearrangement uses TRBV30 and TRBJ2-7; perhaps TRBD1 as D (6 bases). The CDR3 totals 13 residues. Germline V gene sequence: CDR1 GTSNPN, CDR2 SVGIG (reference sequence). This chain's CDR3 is CARSETGFGEQYF. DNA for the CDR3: TGTGCCAGGAGCGAAACAGGGTTCGGCGAGCAGTACTTC.

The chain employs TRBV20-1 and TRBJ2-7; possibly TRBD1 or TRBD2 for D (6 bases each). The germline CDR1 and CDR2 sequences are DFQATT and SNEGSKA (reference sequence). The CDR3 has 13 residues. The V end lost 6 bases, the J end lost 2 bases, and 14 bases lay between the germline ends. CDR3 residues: CSASLGGPYEQYF. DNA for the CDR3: TGCAGTGCGTCGCTAGGGGGGCCCTACGAGCAGTACTTC.

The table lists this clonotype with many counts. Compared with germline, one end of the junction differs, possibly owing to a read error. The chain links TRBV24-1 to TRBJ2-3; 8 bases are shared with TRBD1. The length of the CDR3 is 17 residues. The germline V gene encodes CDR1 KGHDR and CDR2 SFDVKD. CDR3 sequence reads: CATSSRLQGGGTDTQYF. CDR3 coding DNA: TGTGCCACCAGTTCGCGCCTACAGGGGGGCGGCACGGATACGCAGTATTTT.

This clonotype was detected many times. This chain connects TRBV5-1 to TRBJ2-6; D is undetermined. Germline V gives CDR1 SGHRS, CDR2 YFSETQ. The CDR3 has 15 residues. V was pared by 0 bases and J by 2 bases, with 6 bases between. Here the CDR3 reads CASSLGAAGANVLTF. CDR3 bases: TGCGCCAGCAGCTTGGGTGCTGCTGGGGCCAACGTCCTGACTTTC.

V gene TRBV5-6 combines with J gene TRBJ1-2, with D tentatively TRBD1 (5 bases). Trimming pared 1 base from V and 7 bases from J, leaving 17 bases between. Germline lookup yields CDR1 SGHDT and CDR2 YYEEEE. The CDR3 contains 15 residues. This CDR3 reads CASSLSGTNYRGYTF. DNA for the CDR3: TGTGCCAGCAGCTTGTCGGGGACCAACTACCGTGGCTACACCTTC.

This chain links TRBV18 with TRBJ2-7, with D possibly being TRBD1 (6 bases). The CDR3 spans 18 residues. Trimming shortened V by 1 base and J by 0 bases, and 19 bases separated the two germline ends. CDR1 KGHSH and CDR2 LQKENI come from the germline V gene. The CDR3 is CASSPRSPVGGPSYEQYF. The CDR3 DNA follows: TGTGCCAGCTCACCACGATCTCCTGTAGGGGGACCCTCCTACGAGCAGTACTTC.

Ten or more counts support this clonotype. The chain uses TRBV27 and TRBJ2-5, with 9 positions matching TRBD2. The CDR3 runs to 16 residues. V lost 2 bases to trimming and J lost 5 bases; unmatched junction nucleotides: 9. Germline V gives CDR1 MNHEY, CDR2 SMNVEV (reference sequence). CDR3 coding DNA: TGTGCCAGCAGTTTAAAGGAGCGGGAGGACTCGGAGACCCAGTACTTC. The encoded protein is CASSLKEREDSETQYF.

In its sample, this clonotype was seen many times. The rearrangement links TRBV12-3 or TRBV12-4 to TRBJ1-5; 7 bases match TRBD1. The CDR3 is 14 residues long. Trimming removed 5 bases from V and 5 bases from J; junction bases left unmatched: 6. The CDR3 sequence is CASSGTVSDQPQHF. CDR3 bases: TGTGCCAGCAGTGGGACAGTAAGCGATCAGCCCCAGCATTTT.

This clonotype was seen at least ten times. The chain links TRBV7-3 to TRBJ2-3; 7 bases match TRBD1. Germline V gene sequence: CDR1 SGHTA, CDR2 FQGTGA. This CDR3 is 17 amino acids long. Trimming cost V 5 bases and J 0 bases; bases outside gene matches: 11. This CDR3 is CASSRSRQGGSTDTQYF. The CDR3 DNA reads TGTGCCAGCAGCCGCTCCAGACAGGGTGGGAGCACAGATACGCAGTATTTT.

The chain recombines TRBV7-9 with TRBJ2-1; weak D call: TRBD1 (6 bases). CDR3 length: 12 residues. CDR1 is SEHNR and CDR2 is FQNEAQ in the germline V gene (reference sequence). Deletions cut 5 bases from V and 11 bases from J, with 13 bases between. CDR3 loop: CASSPRGDKQFF. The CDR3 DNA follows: TGTGCCAGCAGCCCCAGGGGTGATAAGCAGTTCTTC.